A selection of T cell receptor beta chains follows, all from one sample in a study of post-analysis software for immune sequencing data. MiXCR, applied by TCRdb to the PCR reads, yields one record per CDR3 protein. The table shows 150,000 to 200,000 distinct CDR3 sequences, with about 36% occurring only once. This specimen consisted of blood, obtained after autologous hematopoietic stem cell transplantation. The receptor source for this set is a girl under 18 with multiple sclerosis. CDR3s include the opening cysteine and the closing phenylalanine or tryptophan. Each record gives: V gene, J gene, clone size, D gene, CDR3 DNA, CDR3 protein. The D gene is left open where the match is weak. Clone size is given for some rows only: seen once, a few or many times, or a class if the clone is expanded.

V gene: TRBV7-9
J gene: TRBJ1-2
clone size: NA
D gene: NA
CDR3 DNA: TGTGCCAGCAGCTCCGGGGTCACGGATGGCTACACCTTC
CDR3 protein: CASSSGVTDGYTF

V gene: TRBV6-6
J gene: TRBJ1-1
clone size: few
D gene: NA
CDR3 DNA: TGTGCCAGCAGTTACGTGGGCACTGAAGCTTTCTTT
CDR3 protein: CASSYVGTEAFF

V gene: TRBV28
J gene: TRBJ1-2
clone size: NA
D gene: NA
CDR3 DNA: TGTGCCAGCAGTCAGCACCTAGGGGTTAGCTATGGCTACACCTTC
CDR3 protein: CASSQHLGVSYGYTF

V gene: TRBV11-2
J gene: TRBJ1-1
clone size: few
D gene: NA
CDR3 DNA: TGTGCCAGCAGCTCCGGGGGGACCACTGAAGCTTTCTTT
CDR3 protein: CASSSGGTTEAFF

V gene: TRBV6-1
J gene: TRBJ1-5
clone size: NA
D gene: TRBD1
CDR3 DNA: TGTGCCAGCATATCAGGGGGCGCATATTTTCAGCCCCAGCATTTT
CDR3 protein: CASISGGAYFQPQHF

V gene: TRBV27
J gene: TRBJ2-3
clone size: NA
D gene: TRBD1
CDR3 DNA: TGTGCCAGCATCCCCCTGTGGGACAGGGAGACAGATACGCAGTATTTT
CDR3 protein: CASIPLWDRETDTQYF

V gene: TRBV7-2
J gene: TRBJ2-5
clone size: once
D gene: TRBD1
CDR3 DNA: TGTGCCAGCAGCTTACGGGGACAGAGAGCCTCCGAACAGTACTTC
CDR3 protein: CASSLRGQRASEQYF

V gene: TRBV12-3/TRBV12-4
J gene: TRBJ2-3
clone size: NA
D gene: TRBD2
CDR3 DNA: TGTGCCAGCAGTTTTCGAGGGAGGGCCCCTGCAGATACGCAGTATTTT
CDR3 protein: CASSFRGRAPADTQYF

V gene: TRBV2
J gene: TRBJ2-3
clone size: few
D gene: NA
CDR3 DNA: TGTGCCAGCAGTGCCGTCGATCCGGCGCAGTATTTT
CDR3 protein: CASSAVDPAQYF

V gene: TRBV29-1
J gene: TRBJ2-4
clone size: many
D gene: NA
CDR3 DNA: TGCAGCGTTGCCTCGGGAGCCAAAAACATTCAGTACTTC
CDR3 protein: CSVASGAKNIQYF

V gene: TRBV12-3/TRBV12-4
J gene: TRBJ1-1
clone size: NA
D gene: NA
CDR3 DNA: TGTGCCAGCAGTTTAGAACCAGCCAGGCCCACTGAAGCTTTCTTT
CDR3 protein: CASSLEPARPTEAFF